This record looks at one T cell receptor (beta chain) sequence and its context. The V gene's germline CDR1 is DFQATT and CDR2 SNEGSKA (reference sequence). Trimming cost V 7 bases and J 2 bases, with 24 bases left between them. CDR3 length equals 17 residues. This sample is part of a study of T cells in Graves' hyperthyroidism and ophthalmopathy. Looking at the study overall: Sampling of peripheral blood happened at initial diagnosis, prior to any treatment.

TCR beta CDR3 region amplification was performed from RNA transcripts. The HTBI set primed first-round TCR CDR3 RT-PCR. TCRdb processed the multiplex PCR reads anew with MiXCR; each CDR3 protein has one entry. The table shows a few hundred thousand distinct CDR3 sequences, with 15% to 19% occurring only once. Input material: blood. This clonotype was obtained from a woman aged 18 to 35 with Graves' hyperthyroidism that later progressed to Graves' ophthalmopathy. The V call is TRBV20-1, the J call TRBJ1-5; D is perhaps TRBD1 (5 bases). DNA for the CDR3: TGCAGTGTCACCCGGCGGGCAGGGTTCCCGGGCAATCAGCCCCAGCATTTT. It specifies CSVTRRAGFPGNQPQHF.